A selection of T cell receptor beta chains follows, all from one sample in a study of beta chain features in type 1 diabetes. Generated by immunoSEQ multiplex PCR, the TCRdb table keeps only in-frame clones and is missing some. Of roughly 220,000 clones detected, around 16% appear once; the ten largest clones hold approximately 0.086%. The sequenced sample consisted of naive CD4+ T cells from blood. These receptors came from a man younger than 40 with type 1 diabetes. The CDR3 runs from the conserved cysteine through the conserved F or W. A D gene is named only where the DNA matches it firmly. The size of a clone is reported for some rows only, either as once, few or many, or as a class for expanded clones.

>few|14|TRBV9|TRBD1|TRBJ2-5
TGTGCCAGCAGCGGAAGGACAGGGCAAGAGACCCAGTACTTC
CASSGRTGQETQYF
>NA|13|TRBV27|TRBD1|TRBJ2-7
TGTGCCAGCAGTACAACAGGGGAGTACGAGCAGTACTTC
CASSTTGEYEQYF
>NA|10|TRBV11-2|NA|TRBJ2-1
TGTGCCAGCGGCCACAATGAGCAGTTCTTC
CASGHNEQFF
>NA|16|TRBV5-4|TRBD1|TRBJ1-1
TGTGCCAGCAGCTTTTCCGGGACAGGGTTGAACACTGAAGCTTTCTTT
CASSFSGTGLNTEAFF
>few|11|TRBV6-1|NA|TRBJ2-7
TGTGCCAGCAGCGTGTGGAACGAGCAGTACTTC
CASSVWNEQYF
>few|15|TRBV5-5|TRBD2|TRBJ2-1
TGTGCCAGCAGCTTCCGGCTAGCGGGAGTCCATGAGCAGTTCTTC
CASSFRLAGVHEQFF
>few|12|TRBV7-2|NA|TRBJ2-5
TGTGCCAGCAGGTTGAACCAAGAGACCCAGTACTTC
CASRLNQETQYF
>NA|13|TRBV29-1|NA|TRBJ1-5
TGCAGCGTTGAAGATGGAAGTTCTCAGCCCCAGCATTTT
CSVEDGSSQPQHF
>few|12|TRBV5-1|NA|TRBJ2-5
TGCGCCAGCAGCTTCCCCCAAGAGACCCAGTACTTC
CASSFPQETQYF
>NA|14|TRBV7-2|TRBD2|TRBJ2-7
TGTGCCAGCAGCTTAACTAGCGAATCCTACGAGCAGTACTTC
CASSLTSESYEQYF
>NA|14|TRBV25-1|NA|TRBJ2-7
TGTGCCAGCAGGGGCACAGGAGGAATAACGGAGCAGTACTTC
CASRGTGGITEQYF
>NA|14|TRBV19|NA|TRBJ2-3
TGTGCCGTCAGGAAAGACCCGGCGGTAGATACGCAGTATTTT
CAVRKDPAVDTQYF
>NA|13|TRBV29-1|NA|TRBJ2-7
TGCAGCGTTGGAGGAAAGGTTCTGAGGGAGCAGTACTTC
CSVGGKVLREQYF
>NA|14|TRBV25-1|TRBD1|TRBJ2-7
TGTGCCAGCAGTACCGCGACAGGGTCCTACGAGCAGTACTTC
CASSTATGSYEQYF
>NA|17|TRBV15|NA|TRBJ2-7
TGTGCCACCAGCAGAGACCTGCAGGGAGAGCGCTCCTACGAGCAGTACTTC
CATSRDLQGERSYEQYF
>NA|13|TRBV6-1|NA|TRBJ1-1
TGTGCCAGCGCGAGAGGGCTGGGCACTGAAGCTTTCTTT
CASARGLGTEAFF
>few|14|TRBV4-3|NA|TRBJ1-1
TGCGCCAGCGCAAGGGACCGAGTGAACACTGAAGCTTTCTTT
CASARDRVNTEAFF
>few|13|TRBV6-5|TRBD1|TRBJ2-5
TGTGCCAGCAGGGGGACAGCCCAAGAGACCCAGTACTTC
CASRGTAQETQYF
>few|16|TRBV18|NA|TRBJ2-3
TGTGCCAGCTCACCGGGTCGCCAGGTCGGGGGAGATACGCAGTATTTT
CASSPGRQVGGDTQYF
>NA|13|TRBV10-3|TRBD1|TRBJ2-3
TGTGCCATCACAGGACAGGGAACAGATACGCAGTATTTT
CAITGQGTDTQYF